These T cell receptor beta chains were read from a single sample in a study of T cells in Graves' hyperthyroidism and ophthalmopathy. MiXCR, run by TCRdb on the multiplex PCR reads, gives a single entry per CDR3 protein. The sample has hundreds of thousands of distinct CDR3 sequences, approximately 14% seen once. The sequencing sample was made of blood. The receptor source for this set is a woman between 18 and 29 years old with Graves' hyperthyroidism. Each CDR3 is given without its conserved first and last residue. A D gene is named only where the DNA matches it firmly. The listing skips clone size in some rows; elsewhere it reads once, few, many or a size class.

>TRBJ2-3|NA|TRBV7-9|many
ASSLAASGWGTDTQY
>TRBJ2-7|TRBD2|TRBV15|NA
ATSRDTLAGAREQY
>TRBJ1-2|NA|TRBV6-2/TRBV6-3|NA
AGMGGVGYT
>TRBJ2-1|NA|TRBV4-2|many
ASRQEVGARYNEQF
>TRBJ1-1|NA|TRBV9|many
ASSVGWSDMNTEAF
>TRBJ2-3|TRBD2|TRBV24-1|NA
ATSDLSGTSGGTDTQY
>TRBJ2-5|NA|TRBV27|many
ASSLFASARQETQY
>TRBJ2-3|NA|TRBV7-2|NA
ASSLYLRERADTQY
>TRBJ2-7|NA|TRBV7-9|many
ASSSRDNYEQY
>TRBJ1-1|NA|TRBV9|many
ASSVTTGNTEAF
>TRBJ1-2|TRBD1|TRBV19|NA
ASRSGTEKDRNYGYT
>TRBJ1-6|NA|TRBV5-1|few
ASSLDTYSPLH
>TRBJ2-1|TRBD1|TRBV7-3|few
ASSLMQGARNEQF
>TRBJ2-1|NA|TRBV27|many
ASRGGTVNEQF
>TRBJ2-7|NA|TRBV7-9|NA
ASSLGPWEQY
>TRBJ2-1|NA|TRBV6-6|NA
ASSYPKSGRSYNEQF
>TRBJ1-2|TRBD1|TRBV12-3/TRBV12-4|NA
ASSPPPGQSYGYT
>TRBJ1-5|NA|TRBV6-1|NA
ASSESRFSNQPQH
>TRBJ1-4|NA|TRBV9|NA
ASSVAGGNEKLF
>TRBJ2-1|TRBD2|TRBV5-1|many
ASSLRGLAGEVSEQF
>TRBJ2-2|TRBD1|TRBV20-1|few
SAKGDRGNTGELF
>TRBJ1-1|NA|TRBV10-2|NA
ASSYGAGPPFPAF
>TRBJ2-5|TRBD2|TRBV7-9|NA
ASSFNGLAGKETQY
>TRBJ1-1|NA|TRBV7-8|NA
ASKGGRGERFSSTEAF
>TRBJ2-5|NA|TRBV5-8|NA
ASSLGYRREGETQY
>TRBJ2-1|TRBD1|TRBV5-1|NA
ASSYRDRGGRVTYNEQF
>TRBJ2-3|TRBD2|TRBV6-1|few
ASSSRPLAPDTQY
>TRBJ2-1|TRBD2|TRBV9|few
ASSVGGRTSGLSSYNEQF
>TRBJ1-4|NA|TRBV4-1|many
ASSQLDNANEKLF
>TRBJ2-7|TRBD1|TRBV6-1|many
ASRQRGTGAYEQY
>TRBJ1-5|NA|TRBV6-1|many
ASTGGNQPQH
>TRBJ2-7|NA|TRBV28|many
ASSFERGEQY
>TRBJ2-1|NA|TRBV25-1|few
ASSGGHTGTQSSYNEQF
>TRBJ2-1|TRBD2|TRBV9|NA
ASSGWGGRKEDYNEQF
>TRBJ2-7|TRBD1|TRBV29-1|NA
SVDGDRVVEQY
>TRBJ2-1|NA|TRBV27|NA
ASNAVLSSYNEQF
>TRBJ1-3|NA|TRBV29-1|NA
SVVQGSGNTIY
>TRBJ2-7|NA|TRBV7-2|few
ASSSSRGAYEQY
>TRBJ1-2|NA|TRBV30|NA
AGRSPLEGYGYT
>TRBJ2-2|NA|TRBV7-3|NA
ASSLGGPANTGELF
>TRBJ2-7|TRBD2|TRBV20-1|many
SASSGRIAYEQY
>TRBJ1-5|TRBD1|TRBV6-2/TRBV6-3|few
ASSYPGGVQPQH